This passage covers 22 T cell receptor beta chains from one sample sequenced in a study of cytomegalovirus exposure and HLA in healthy donors. Primers: 60 Vbeta forward and 13 Jbeta reverse. TCRdb's copy holds only in-frame clones and misses some; the assay was immunoSEQ multiplex PCR. In the table there are roughly 150,000 clones, around four fifths of which are singletons. Material: PBMCs. Source of these receptors: a man aged 25-45 years in good health and CMV-seronegative.

This clone came up once. This rearrangement joins TRBV6-6 to TRBJ2-1, with TRBD2 matching over 10 bases. The CDR3 is 15 amino acids. V lost 7 bases and J lost 10; bases outside the gene matches: 13. Germline CDR1 reads MNHNY; CDR2 reads SVGAGI (reference sequence). The CDR3 loop is CASTPGRAGGREQFF. CDR3 DNA: TGTGCCAGCACCCCGGGTCGAGCGGGGGGGCGGGAGCAGTTCTTC.

This rearrangement joins TRBV15 to TRBJ2-3; 10 bases align to TRBD2. This CDR3 has 17 amino acids. CDR1 LNHNV and CDR2 YYDKDF come from the germline V gene (reference sequence). The V segment lost 0 bases and the J segment 1 base; nucleotides outside the gene matches: 4. The CDR3 DNA is TGTGCCACCAGCAGAGATGGACTAGCGGACCGCACAGATACGCAGTATTTT. This gives the protein CATSRDGLADRTDTQYF.

CDR3 loop: CASSTGQGSYGYTF. The CDR3 DNA reads TGTGCCAGCAGCACAGGACAGGGCAGCTATGGCTACACCTTC. The V and J genes are TRBV5-4 and TRBJ1-2; TRBD1 matches 8 bases. The V and J ends lost 4 bases and 4 bases, in that order; junction bases with no gene match: 6. Germline V gene data show CDR1 as SGHNT and CDR2 as YYREEE (reference sequence). There are 14 residues in the CDR3.

The chain couples TRBV27 to TRBJ2-7; 10 bases match TRBD1. This CDR3 region has 13 residues. Germline assignment: CDR1 MNHEY and CDR2 SMNVEV (reference sequence). With V trimmed by 9 bases and J by 3 bases, 5 bases remained unmatched. CDR3 DNA sequence: TGTGCCAGTAGGGGACAGGGGAACTACGAGCAGTACTTC. It translates to CASRGQGNYEQYF.

This clone was observed a handful of times. V is TRBV4-3 and J is TRBJ1-6; tentative D call: TRBD1 (6 bases). Per the germline V gene, CDR1 is LGHNA and CDR2 is YSLEER. CDR3 length: 15 residues. Between the trimmed V and J ends, which lost 1 base and 9 bases, there was a span of 13 bases. The CDR3 bases are TGCGCCAGCAGCCAAGTTCCAGGGGTCGGTTCACCCCTCCACTTT. Protein: CASSQVPGVGSPLHF.

The chain has TRBV27 and TRBJ1-5; TRBD1 might be the D (5 bases). This CDR3 spans 15 amino acids. The V gene's germline CDR1 is MNHEY and CDR2 SMNVEV (reference sequence). Trimming removed 7 bases from V and 4 bases from J, with 17 bases in between. CDR3 in DNA: TGTGCCAGCAAAAGCAGACGGACATCGAATCAGCCCCAGCATTTT. Its protein is CASKSRRTSNQPQHF.

This clone was observed a single time. This rearrangement joins TRBV2 to TRBJ1-5; TRBD1 is a possible D gene (5 bases). CDR3 size: 14 residues. V was cut by 3 bases and J by 2 bases, with 8 bases left in between. Germline values: CDR1 SNHLY, CDR2 FYNNEI. CDR3 region: CASSDREGNQPQHF. The CDR3, as DNA: TGTGCCAGCAGTGACAGGGAAGGCAATCAGCCCCAGCATTTT.

This clone has only a few counts. The chain uses TRBV27 and TRBJ1-6; TRBD1 agrees at 10 bases. Looked up from germline, CDR1 is MNHEY and CDR2 is SMNVEV (reference sequence). Trimming at V came to 5 bases and at J to 13 bases, leaving 2 bases not matched to a gene. The CDR3 extends over 12 amino acids. The CDR3 region is CASSDRGQPLHF. CDR3 coding DNA: TGTGCCAGCAGTGACAGGGGGCAGCCCCTCCACTTT.

This clone has more than one count but fewer than ten. The chain couples TRBV5-6 to TRBJ2-5; TRBD2 matches at 12 bases. The DNA end favors TRBJ2-7, so the J call may be wrong. Germline V gene lookup returns CDR1 SGHDT and CDR2 YYEEEE. CDR3 size: 15 residues. CDR3 sequence (DNA): TGTGCCAGCAGCTTGGTGACTAGCGGGGGCTACGAGCAGTACTTC. Translated: CASSLVTSGGYEQYF.

V usage is TRBV11-2 and J usage is TRBJ1-4, with a possible D match to TRBD1 (6 bases). The CDR3 extends over 15 amino acids. Deletions cut 5 bases from V and 5 bases from J, with 15 bases between. Germline V gene lookup returns CDR1 SGHAT and CDR2 FQNNGV. The CDR3 bases are TGTGCCAGCAGCCCCAGCCAGGGGTCGAATGAAAAACTGTTTTTT. This gives the protein CASSPSQGSNEKLFF.

This chain uses TRBV5-4 with TRBJ1-1; 7 bases are a match to TRBD1. CDR3 length: 16 amino acids. Germline V gives CDR1 SGHNT, CDR2 YYREEE (reference sequence). V trimming: 4 bases; J trimming: 2 bases; junction bases outside the gene matches: 11. CDR3 amino acids: CASSLEGAWGNTEAFF. The CDR3 DNA reads TGTGCCAGCAGCCTAGAGGGGGCGTGGGGAAACACTGAAGCTTTCTTT.

V and J are TRBV7-2 and TRBJ2-7; no clear D gene. This CDR3 region has 12 residues. The ends were cut back, 2 bases at V and 6 bases at J, with 8 bases in the middle. CDR1 and CDR2 (germline): SGHTA, FQGNSA. CDR3 protein: CASSLRVSEQYF. In nucleotides, the CDR3 is TGTGCCAGCAGCTTAAGAGTGAGCGAGCAGTACTTC.

The chain has TRBV6-5 and TRBJ1-2, with a tentative D call TRBD1 (5 bases). The germline gives CDR1 MNHEY, CDR2 SVGAGI. CDR3 length: 12 residues. The V gene lost 6 bases and the J gene lost 4 bases, with 9 bases spanning the gap. CDR3 sequence: CASRGPLYGYTF. CDR3 sequence (DNA): TGTGCCAGCAGGGGGCCTCTCTATGGCTACACCTTC.

This clone was picked up one time. CDR3: CAWSRTGGSYEQYF. In DNA, the CDR3 is TGTGCCTGGAGTAGGACAGGGGGATCCTACGAGCAGTACTTC. The chain joins TRBV30 to TRBJ2-5; the match to TRBD1 covers 10 bases. The end of the DNA is better explained by TRBJ2-7, so the J call may be wrong. The V gene's germline CDR1 is GTSNPN and CDR2 SVGIG (reference sequence). CDR3 length: 14 amino acids.

CDR3 in DNA: TGTGCCAGCAGCGAACCTAGACTACAGGGTGCACTCTCCTACGAGCAGTACTTC. This encodes CASSEPRLQGALSYEQYF. The chain joins TRBV21-1 to TRBJ2-7; the tabulated D call, TRBD1, remains unverified against the DNA. TRBV21-1 is a pseudogene segment. CDR3 length: 18 amino acids.

This chain connects TRBV6-5 to TRBJ1-2; D gene unclear. V lost 3 bases to trimming and J lost 10 bases, with 18 bases between them. The germline gives CDR1 MNHEY, CDR2 SVGAGI. The CDR3 has 14 amino acids. The CDR3 DNA reads as TGTGCCAGCAGTTATTCGGCAGGCCGCGCCTTCTACACCTTC. This sequence encodes CASSYSAGRAFYTF.

This chain joins TRBV13 and TRBJ2-7; D may be TRBD1 (6 bases). The germline V gene has CDR1 PRHDT and CDR2 FYEKMQ (reference sequence). The CDR3 is made up of 17 amino acids. V lost 4 bases and J lost 3, with 22 bases in between. CDR3 residues: CASSSPERSKQGYEQYF. Here the CDR3 DNA reads TGTGCCAGCAGCTCCCCCGAGAGAAGCAAACAGGGCTACGAGCAGTACTTC.

The rearrangement uses TRBV6-5 and TRBJ2-7; 9 bases map to TRBD2. With 6 bases clipped from V and 5 bases from J, the junction kept 8 bases outside the gene matches. Looked up from germline, CDR1 is MNHEY and CDR2 is SVGAGI. The CDR3 spans 14 residues. The CDR3 sequence: CASRKPGLAHEQYF. DNA for the CDR3: TGTGCCAGCAGGAAACCGGGACTAGCCCACGAGCAGTACTTC.

Remarks on this clone: Different DNA sequences within this sample yield the same CDR3. The chain combines TRBV25-1 with TRBJ2-2; 7 nucleotides line up with TRBD1. The CDR3 runs 16 residues. V shed 0 bases, J shed 7 bases, and the junction held 8 bases outside the gene matches. CDR1 is MGHDK, CDR2 SYGVNS, per germline. In DNA, the CDR3 is TGTGCCAGCAGTGAATATGACAGGGCCCGATACGGGGAGCTGTTTTTT. Translation gives CASSEYDRARYGELFF.

The J gene is TRBJ2-3, the V gene TRBV4-3, with 8 bases matching TRBD2. Germline V gene lookup returns CDR1 LGHNA and CDR2 YSLEER. V shed 0 bases and J 5 bases; nucleotides not matched to a gene: 10. This CDR3 is built from 17 residues. The CDR3 here is CASSQDRTSSYRDTQYF. The DNA for the CDR3 is TGCGCCAGCAGCCAAGATCGGACTAGCTCCTATCGAGATACGCAGTATTTT.

This chain connects TRBV4-2 to TRBJ1-2; no firm D call. Germline CDR1 reads LGHNA; CDR2 reads YNFKEQ. The CDR3 is 15 amino acids. The V and J ends lost 1 base and 2 bases respectively, with 11 bases between them. CDR3 region: CASSQGLLDNYGYTF. CDR3 bases: TGTGCCAGCAGCCAAGGCTTACTAGACAACTATGGCTACACCTTC.

The chain has TRBV28 and TRBJ2-4; D perhaps matches TRBD2 (7 bases). CDR3 length: 16 residues. The germline V gene encodes CDR1 MDHEN and CDR2 SYDVKM. V was shortened by 4 bases and J by 0 bases, with 13 bases between the two germline ends. This chain's CDR3 is CASSSGGRLAKNIQYF. CDR3 nucleotides: TGTGCCAGCAGTTCGGGGGGCCGACTAGCCAAAAACATTCAGTACTTC.